This T cell receptor beta chain was found in a study of vaccination effects on CD4 cells after COVID-19. Study summary: Convalescent patient samples, from two individuals, date to 16 days and one week before vaccination.

CD4+ T cells specific for antigen were expanded with viral peptide pools by the ViraFEST assay before sequencing. Following 10 days of culture, CD4+ T cells were isolated. Documented for the person is a PCR-confirmed SARS-CoV-2 infection occurring between March and December 2020. IL-2 medium took the place of half the medium on both days 3 and 7. This clone has just one count. What it binds is not known. Libraries were prepared by immunoSEQ multiplex PCR; TCRdb keeps only in-frame clonotypes and omits some of them. Here the sample spans 26,000 or so clones, around 78% being singletons. The material was CD4+ T cells from PBMCs cultured with HCoV-NL63 spike peptides, obtained before COVID-19 vaccination. The sequence was collected from a human donor who had a prior SARS-CoV-2 infection.

CDR3 loop: CASSEAYRYYGYTF. CDR3 in DNA: TGTGCCAGCAGTGAAGCCTACCGTTACTATGGCTACACCTTC. The J gene is TRBJ1-2, the V gene TRBV6-1, with no clear D. Germline V lookup: CDR1 MNHNS, CDR2 SASEGT. The germline V and J ends were trimmed by 0 bases and 3 bases, with 8 bases remaining between them. CDR3 length: 14 residues.